The clone carrying this T cell receptor (beta chain) was detected only a few times. Original methodology: The authors estimated nucleated cell counts from reference gene primer amplification. Assay: immunoSEQ multiplex PCR; the TCRdb copy retains only in-frame clones and omits some. The V and J calls and clone size come from that table; D and trimming were worked out from the DNA. The sample lists 100,000 to 150,000 clones, approximately 87% occurring once. These data originate in a study of blood T cell repertoires in COVID-19. As for the study in general: Spain, Italy and the United States supplied samples that represented acute and convalescent COVID-19. From T cells, B-cell-depleted T cells, or PBMCs came the material, which was cDNA or gDNA.

J lost 0 bases, V lost 6 bases, and 5 bases had no gene match. This CDR3 has 16 amino acids. Germline CDR1 reads MDHEN; CDR2 reads SYDVKM. Sequences were obtained from peripheral blood. This chain uses TRBV28 with TRBJ1-5, with TRBD1 identical over 10 bases. This TCR was sampled from a man between 65 and 85 years old with active COVID-19. CDR3 in DNA: TGTGCCAGCAGATCCGGGACAGGGGCTAGCAATCAGCCCCAGCATTTT. It is translated as CASRSGTGASNQPQHF.